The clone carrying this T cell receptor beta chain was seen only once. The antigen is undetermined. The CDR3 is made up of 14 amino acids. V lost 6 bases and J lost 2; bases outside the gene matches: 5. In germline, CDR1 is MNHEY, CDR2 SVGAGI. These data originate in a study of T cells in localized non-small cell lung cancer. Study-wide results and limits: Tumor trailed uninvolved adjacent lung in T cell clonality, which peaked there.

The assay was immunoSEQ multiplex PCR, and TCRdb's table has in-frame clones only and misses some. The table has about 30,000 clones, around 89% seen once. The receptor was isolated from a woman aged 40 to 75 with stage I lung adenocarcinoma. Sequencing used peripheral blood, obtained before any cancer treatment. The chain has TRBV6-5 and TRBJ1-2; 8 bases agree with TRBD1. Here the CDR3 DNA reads TGTGCCAGCAGGGGGACAGGAGTCAACTATGGCTACACCTTC. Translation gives CASRGTGVNYGYTF.